A selection of T cell receptor beta chains follows, all from one sample in a study of blood T cell repertoires in COVID-19. Assay used: immunoSEQ multiplex PCR; TCRdb lists only in-frame clones, some missing. Here the sample spans 350,000 or so clones, approximately 89% being singletons. Sequenced: peripheral blood. Every receptor here comes from a woman between 55 and 75 years old with COVID-19, enrolled during active disease. CDR3s include the opening cysteine and the closing phenylalanine or tryptophan. A D gene is named only where the DNA matches it firmly. Clone size, where shown, is once, few, many, or a class for clones that have expanded.

D,size,V,J,CDR3,DNA
TRBD1,-,TRBV6-6,TRBJ1-2,CASRPGTGSYGYTF,TGTGCCAGCAGGCCCGGGACAGGGTCCTATGGCTACACCTTC
-,once,TRBV2,TRBJ1-1,CASSFFGGEAFF,TGTGCCAGCAGTTTCTTCGGGGGAGAAGCTTTCTTT
-,once,TRBV5-1,TRBJ1-2,CASSRSQDNYGYTF,TGCGCCAGCAGCCGGTCACAGGATAACTATGGCTACACCTTC
-,once,TRBV5-1,TRBJ2-7,CASSLLTPTSSYEQYF,TGCGCCAGCAGCTTGTTAACCCCAACTAGCTCCTACGAGCAGTACTTC
TRBD1,-,TRBV6-5,TRBJ1-2,CASRLGQGRGYTF,TGTGCCAGCAGGCTCGGACAGGGGAGAGGCTACACCTTC
TRBD2,-,TRBV28,TRBJ2-3,CASSLPGLAGGRGGDTQYF,TGTGCCAGCAGTTTACCTGGACTAGCGGGGGGCCGGGGAGGAGATACGCAGTATTTT
-,few,TRBV6-2/TRBV6-3,TRBJ1-1,CASSYEQGAFF,TGTGCCAGCAGTTACGAACAGGGAGCTTTCTTT
-,-,TRBV5-1,TRBJ1-2,CASSPGGALWGYTF,TGCGCCAGCAGCCCTGGGGGGGCTCTGTGGGGCTACACCTTC
TRBD1,-,TRBV5-1,TRBJ2-2,CASSTRTGSTGELFF,TGCGCCAGCAGCACCCGGACAGGGAGCACCGGGGAGCTGTTTTTT
TRBD1,-,TRBV11-2,TRBJ1-2,CASSFSSTGQSNYGYTF,TGTGCCAGCAGCTTTTCCTCAACGGGACAGAGCAACTATGGCTACACCTTC
-,-,TRBV4-1,TRBJ1-2,CASSQSGQGYYGYTF,TGCGCCAGCAGCCAGAGCGGGCAGGGATACTATGGCTACACCTTC
TRBD1,-,TRBV7-9,TRBJ1-1,CASSLRQGGPEAFF,TGTGCCAGCAGCTTGCGACAGGGGGGCCCTGAAGCTTTCTTT
TRBD1,-,TRBV19,TRBJ2-7,CASSPPGTGASRYF,TGTGCCAGTAGTCCCCCTGGGACAGGCGCGTCCCGGTACTTC
TRBD1,-,TRBV28,TRBJ2-1,CASSFTAGGIEQFF,TGTGCCAGCAGTTTTACGGCAGGGGGTATTGAGCAGTTCTTC
-,-,TRBV2,TRBJ2-3,CASSRLADTQYF,TGTGCCAGCAGTAGACTAGCAGATACGCAGTATTTT
-,-,TRBV12-3/TRBV12-4,TRBJ1-4,CASSTPNEKLFF,TGTGCCAGCAGTACTCCAAATGAAAAACTGTTTTTT
-,-,TRBV7-8,TRBJ2-7,CASSRQSYEQYF,TGTGCCAGCAGCCGACAGTCCTACGAGCAGTACTTC
TRBD1,-,TRBV18,TRBJ1-3,CASSFDRGRTGNTIYF,TGTGCCAGCTCATTCGACAGGGGGCGCACTGGAAACACCATATATTTT
TRBD1,-,TRBV28,TRBJ1-5,CASSSTGKSQPQHF,TGTGCCAGCAGCTCGACAGGGAAGAGCCAGCCCCAGCATTTT
TRBD1,-,TRBV19,TRBJ2-5,CASSIGRGQETQYF,TGTGCCAGTAGTATCGGCAGGGGGCAAGAGACCCAGTACTTC
-,-,TRBV4-1,TRBJ1-3,CASSQKGEELGNTIYF,TGCGCCAGCAGCCAGAAAGGGGAGGAACTCGGAAACACCATATATTTT
TRBD2,-,TRBV18,TRBJ2-3,CASSPGERGGRDTQYF,TGTGCCAGCTCACCGGGTGAGCGGGGGGGCCGGGATACGCAGTATTTT
TRBD1,-,TRBV9,TRBJ1-3,CASSERATGTGVVSGNTIYF,TGTGCCAGCAGTGAACGGGCTACCGGGACAGGGGTGGTTTCAGGAAACACCATATATTTT
-,few,TRBV5-1,TRBJ1-5,CASIGGHQPQHF,TGCGCCAGCATCGGGGGGCATCAGCCCCAGCATTTT
TRBD1,once,TRBV6-5,TRBJ1-2,CASSYGTGAIGYTF,TGTGCCAGCAGTTACGGAACAGGGGCTATCGGCTACACCTTC
TRBD1,-,TRBV5-1,TRBJ1-3,CASSLPGTGLGNTIYF,TGCGCCAGCAGCTTGCCCGGGACAGGGCTAGGAAACACCATATATTTT
TRBD1,-,TRBV7-8,TRBJ2-2,CASSLEPLQGATGELFF,TGTGCCAGCAGCTTAGAACCGCTACAGGGGGCCACCGGGGAGCTGTTTTTT
TRBD2,-,TRBV6-2/TRBV6-3,TRBJ2-3,CASSPGLAGGTDTQYF,TGTGCCAGCAGTCCCGGACTAGCGGGGGGCACAGATACGCAGTATTTT
TRBD1,-,TRBV6-6,TRBJ1-2,CASSRAGTGDYGYTF,TGTGCCAGCAGTCGGGCCGGGACAGGGGACTATGGCTACACCTTC
TRBD1,-,TRBV6-5,TRBJ2-7,CASSMGWGTGEQYF,TGTGCCAGCAGCATGGGCTGGGGGACAGGCGAGCAGTACTTC
-,few,TRBV5-1,TRBJ2-7,CASSLAGPEQYF,TGCGCCAGCAGCTTGGCAGGCCCCGAGCAGTACTTC
-,-,TRBV18,TRBJ1-3,CASSPKWQRNSGNTIYF,TGTGCCAGCTCACCAAAGTGGCAGCGGAACTCTGGAAACACCATATATTTT
-,once,TRBV30,TRBJ2-5,CAWSGVQETQYF,TGTGCCTGGTCGGGGGTCCAAGAGACCCAGTACTTC
TRBD1,-,TRBV7-3,TRBJ1-1,CASSPFRGSQGTEAFF,TGTGCCAGCAGCCCCTTCAGGGGGTCCCAGGGCACTGAAGCTTTCTTT
-,-,TRBV11-3,TRBJ1-6,CASSSGQPNSPLHF,TGTGCCAGCAGCTCCGGACAGCCTAATTCACCCCTCCACTTT
TRBD2,-,TRBV4-1,TRBJ2-3,CASSQDSGIRTDTQYF,TGCGCCAGCAGCCAAGACAGCGGGATTAGGACAGATACGCAGTATTTT